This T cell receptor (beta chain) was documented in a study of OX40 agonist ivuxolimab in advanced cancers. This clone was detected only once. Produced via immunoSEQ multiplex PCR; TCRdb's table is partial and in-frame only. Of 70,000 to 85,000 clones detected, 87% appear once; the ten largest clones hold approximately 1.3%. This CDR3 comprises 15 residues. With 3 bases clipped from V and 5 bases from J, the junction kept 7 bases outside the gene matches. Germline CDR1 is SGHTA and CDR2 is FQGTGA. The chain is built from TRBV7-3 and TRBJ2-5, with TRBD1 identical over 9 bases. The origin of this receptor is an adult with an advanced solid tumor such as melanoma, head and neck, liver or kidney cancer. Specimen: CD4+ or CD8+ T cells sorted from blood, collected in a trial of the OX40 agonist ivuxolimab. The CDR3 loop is CASSLGTGSWETQYF. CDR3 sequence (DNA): TGTGCCAGCAGCTTGGGGACAGGGTCATGGGAGACCCAGTACTTC.